The 26 T cell receptor beta chains below all came from one sample that was sequenced in a study of T cells in Graves' hyperthyroidism and ophthalmopathy. TCR beta CDR3 regions were amplified from RNA transcripts. An initial round of RT-PCR targeting the TCR CDR3 relied on the HTBI primer set. TCRdb re-derived calls from the multiplex PCR reads in MiXCR, one entry per CDR3 protein. The sample shows approximately 420,000 distinct CDR3 sequences, roughly 13% of them seen only once. Sequencing was performed on blood. The receptors stem from a woman between 18 and 29 years old with Graves' hyperthyroidism.

This clonotype was picked up many times. The chain uses TRBV13 and TRBJ2-4; the match to TRBD1 covers 7 bases. The V and J ends lost 2 bases and 3 bases, in that order; junction bases with no gene match: 1. The CDR3 totals 14 residues. Germline CDR1 PRHDT, CDR2 FYEKMQ (reference sequence). The CDR3 DNA reads as TGTGCCAGCAGCTTACGGGACAGCAAAAACATTCAGTACTTC. Amino acids: CASSLRDSKNIQYF.

Only a few counts were recorded for this clonotype. The J gene is TRBJ1-3, the V gene TRBV29-1; D is possibly TRBD1 (5 bases). Trimming removed 7 bases at V and 4 bases at J, with 8 bases between. The V gene's germline CDR1 is SQVTM and CDR2 ANQGSEA. This CDR3 comprises 11 residues. The CDR3 DNA reads as TGCAGCGGGGGCTCCGGAAACACCATATATTTT. Its translation: CSGGSGNTIYF.

This clonotype was seen a handful of times. This CDR3 is missing its conserved last phenylalanine or tryptophan, likely due to a read error. J is TRBJ2-7 and V is TRBV28; 10 positions match TRBD2. Germline V gene data show CDR1 as MDHEN and CDR2 as SYDVKM. The V gene end was trimmed by 2 bases and the J gene end by 0 bases; junction bases not matched to a gene: 10. The CDR3 contains 18 residues. The CDR3 loop reads CASSLIGIAGGHSYEQYL. The CDR3 DNA follows: TGTGCCAGCAGTTTAATAGGAATAGCGGGAGGCCACTCCTACGAGCAGTACCTC.

The table lists this clonotype with many counts. V is TRBV7-9 and J is TRBJ1-2; D unclear. V shed 4 bases and J shed 8 bases, with 20 bases lying between them. Looked up from germline, CDR1 is SEHNR and CDR2 is FQNEAQ (reference sequence). CDR3 size: 15 residues. Here the CDR3 DNA reads TGTGCCAGCAGCTCACTTCGGGGAGCGGAGTGGGGCTACACCTTC. This encodes CASSSLRGAEWGYTF.

The table lists this clonotype with many counts. The chain is built from TRBV10-3 and TRBJ2-7, with 11 bases aligning to TRBD1. The CDR3 has 14 amino acids. Germline V gene sequence: CDR1 ENHRY, CDR2 SYGVKD. Trimming took 7 bases from V and 5 from J; bases not matched to a gene: 7. This CDR3 is CAITQGQGGDEQYF. The CDR3 DNA reads TGTGCCATCACCCAGGGACAGGGGGGGGACGAGCAGTACTTC.

This clonotype occurred many times. The chain has TRBV6-1 and TRBJ2-5, with 12 bases matching TRBD2. The J segment lost 6 bases and the V segment lost 1 base, leaving 3 bases of the junction unmatched. There are 15 residues in the CDR3. The germline CDR1 and CDR2 sequences are MNHNS and SASEGT. The CDR3 bases are TGTGCCAGCAGTGAAGACACTAGCGGGAGGAAGACCCAGTACTTC. Amino acids: CASSEDTSGRKTQYF.

This clonotype has only a few counts. The chain combines TRBV12-3 or TRBV12-4 with TRBJ1-5; D gene ambiguous. Deletions cut 5 bases from V and 9 bases from J, with 11 bases between. The CDR3 covers 12 residues. The CDR3 DNA sequence: TGTGCCAGCAGTGCCTCAGAGGGGCCCCAGCATTTT. It codes for CASSASEGPQHF.

This clonotype was detected ten times or more. The V gene is TRBV6-1, the J gene TRBJ2-5; tentatively, D is TRBD2 (5 bases). V was cut by 8 bases and J by 5 bases, with 18 bases left in between. Looked up from germline, CDR1 is MNHNS and CDR2 is SASEGT. The CDR3 totals 14 residues. This CDR3 is CASLGPGSGETQYF. The CDR3 nucleotides are TGTGCCAGCCTTGGTCCGGGGAGTGGGGAGACCCAGTACTTC.

The CDR3 coding sequence is TGTGCCAGCAGTGTCCTCACTGAAGCTTTCTTT. Amino acids: CASSVLTEAFF. The chain couples TRBV6-1 to TRBJ1-1; D uncertain. This CDR3 spans 11 amino acids. V lost 4 bases and J 4 bases, leaving 4 bases between the germline ends. In germline, CDR1 is MNHNS, CDR2 SASEGT.

This clonotype was recorded many times. The chain combines TRBV6-1 with TRBJ2-3; D gene ambiguous. Germline V gene lookup returns CDR1 MNHNS and CDR2 SASEGT. The CDR3 extends over 15 amino acids. Deletions cut 0 bases from V and 9 bases from J, with 16 bases between. CDR3 residues: CASSEALWTRSTQYF. The CDR3 DNA sequence: TGTGCCAGCAGTGAAGCGCTCTGGACCAGGAGCACGCAGTATTTT.

This clonotype occurred many times. This chain links TRBV27 with TRBJ1-1; 9 bases fit TRBD1. V trimming: 2 bases; J trimming: 11 bases; junction bases outside the gene matches: 6. Germline CDR1 reads MNHEY; CDR2 reads SMNVEV (reference sequence). This CDR3 contains 13 residues. The CDR3 is CASSLPGQGMAFF. The CDR3 DNA is TGTGCCAGCAGTTTACCTGGACAGGGGATGGCTTTCTTT.

This clonotype has at least ten counts. The chain carries TRBV24-1 and TRBJ2-1, with D tentatively TRBD1 (5 bases). Germline CDR1 and CDR2: KGHDR and SFDVKD. Trimming pared 10 bases from V and 5 bases from J, leaving 20 bases between. The CDR3 spans 15 residues. The CDR3 DNA follows: TGTGCCACTCCCCCAGGGCCACGCACAAACAATGAGCAGTTCTTC. This encodes CATPPGPRTNNEQFF.

This clonotype was found many times. The chain links TRBV20-1 to TRBJ2-1; no firm D call. Per germline, CDR1 DFQATT and CDR2 SNEGSKA (reference sequence). This CDR3 spans 10 amino acids. V was clipped by 2 bases and J by 6 bases, with 2 bases between them. The chain's CDR3 is CSARINEQFF. For the CDR3, the DNA is TGCAGTGCTAGAATCAATGAGCAGTTCTTC.

The CDR3 here is CASSLSALSNQPQHF. CDR3 in DNA: TGTGCCAGCAGCTTAAGCGCATTGAGCAATCAGCCCCAGCATTTT. The V and J genes are TRBV7-2 and TRBJ1-5; D is unresolved. V was pared by 2 bases and J by 1 base, with 9 bases between. CDR1 and CDR2 (germline): SGHTA, FQGNSA. The CDR3 covers 15 residues.

The J gene is TRBJ2-4, the V gene TRBV6-1; no clear D gene. Trimming took off 10 bases at V and 8 bases at J, with 12 bases between the two ends. The V gene's germline CDR1 is MNHNS and CDR2 SASEGT. The CDR3 runs to 11 residues. CDR3 coding DNA: TGTGCCACCACACCCCAGTACATTCAGTACTTC. Encoded protein: CATTPQYIQYF.

This clonotype has ten or more counts. The chain joins TRBV7-8 to TRBJ2-3; D unclear. Germline V gene data show CDR1 as SGHVS and CDR2 as FQNEAQ. This CDR3 has 12 residues. V was pared by 4 bases and J by 4 bases, with 6 bases between. CDR3 nucleotide sequence: TGTGCCAGCAGCTCCGGTTCAGATACGCAGTATTTT. It codes for CASSSGSDTQYF.

There are a few counts of this clonotype. The rearrangement uses TRBV2 and TRBJ1-1; 7 nucleotides align to TRBD1. J was trimmed by 10 bases and V by 7 bases; bases with no gene match: 12. This CDR3 is built from 13 residues. Germline V gene sequence: CDR1 SNHLY, CDR2 FYNNEI. CDR3 DNA sequence: TGTGCCAGCACCGTCCAGACAGGGATGCGAGCTTTCTTT. Translation: CASTVQTGMRAFF.

This clonotype turned up a few times. CDR3 protein: CASVSNRGGGYTF. The CDR3 bases are TGTGCCAGCGTTTCGAACAGGGGGGGTGGCTACACCTTC. The chain recombines TRBV11-2 with TRBJ1-2, with 8 bases aligning to TRBD1. The CDR3 length is 13 residues. Germline V gene sequence: CDR1 SGHAT, CDR2 FQNNGV. V lost 8 bases to trimming and J lost 7 bases; unmatched junction nucleotides: 9.

This clonotype occurred many times. V gene TRBV25-1 combines with J gene TRBJ1-6, with D maybe TRBD1 (5 bases). Trimming cost V 2 bases and J 9 bases, with 11 bases left between them. The CDR3 runs 14 residues. Germline V gene data show CDR1 as MGHDK and CDR2 as SYGVNS. The CDR3 DNA sequence: TGTGCCAGCAGTGAAGCAGGGTTTGTTTCACCCCTCCACTTT. Its translation: CASSEAGFVSPLHF.

This clonotype was recorded a few times. This chain uses TRBV5-1 with TRBJ1-1; D gene ambiguous. This CDR3 has 14 residues. CDR1 SGHRS and CDR2 YFSETQ come from the germline V gene. Trimming stripped 2 bases from V and 2 bases from J, with 10 bases between. The CDR3 is CASSLGILNTEAFF. CDR3 sequence (DNA): TGCGCCAGCAGCTTAGGCATTCTAAACACTGAAGCTTTCTTT. Together with reference TRBV5-1 and TRBJ1-1, the CDR3 gives the full variable domain: KAGVTQTPRYLIKTRGQQVTLSCSPISGHRSVSWYQQTPGQGLQFLFEYFSETQRNKGNFPGRFSGRQFSNSRSEMNVSTLELGDSALYLCASSLGILNTEAFFGQGTRLTVV.

This clonotype was found a few times. V gene TRBV5-8 combines with J gene TRBJ2-5, with TRBD2 identical over 7 bases. Germline-derived CDR1 and CDR2 are SGHTS and YDEGEE. V lost 0 bases to trimming and J lost 12 bases; unmatched junction nucleotides: 17. CDR3 length: 16 amino acids. CDR3 amino acids: CASSLEGLGATSGEYF. CDR3 DNA sequence: TGTGCCAGCAGCTTGGAGGGCCTTGGGGCGACGAGCGGGGAGTACTTC.

This clonotype was recorded a few times. The CDR3 protein is CASSRDRRTGELFF. The CDR3 DNA follows: TGCGCCAGCAGCCGGGACAGGAGGACCGGGGAGCTGTTTTTT. This rearrangement joins TRBV4-1 to TRBJ2-2; 8 bases fit TRBD1. With V trimmed by 4 bases and J by 5 bases, 3 bases remained unmatched. Germline CDR1 and CDR2: MGHRA and YSYEKL. The CDR3 loop spans 14 amino acids.

This clonotype was detected only a few times. J is TRBJ1-1 and V is TRBV3-1; 7 bases agree with TRBD1. Germline V gene sequence: CDR1 LGHDT, CDR2 YNNKEL (reference sequence). CDR3 length: 15 amino acids. Trimming cost V 5 bases and J 1 base; bases outside gene matches: 7. CDR3 nucleotides: TGTGCCAGCAGCAAAACAGGGGTCCGGAACACTGAAGCTTTCTTT. The encoded protein is CASSKTGVRNTEAFF.

The chain combines TRBV18 with TRBJ2-7; no clear D. Germline lookup yields CDR1 KGHSH and CDR2 LQKENI. With 0 bases removed from V and 7 bases from J, the gap between germline ends came to 10 bases. This CDR3 has 13 amino acids. CDR3 loop: CASSPPTLGEQYF. The CDR3 nucleotides read TGTGCCAGCTCACCACCCACATTGGGGGAGCAGTACTTC.

This clonotype was seen at least ten times. V gene TRBV5-1 combines with J gene TRBJ2-7; 8 bases agree with TRBD1. CDR1 is SGHRS and CDR2 is YFSETQ in the germline V gene. V shed 4 bases and J 0 bases; nucleotides not matched to a gene: 3. This CDR3 contains 14 residues. CDR3 in amino acids: CASSPDRDSYEQYF. The CDR3 coding sequence is TGCGCCAGCAGCCCGGACAGGGACTCCTACGAGCAGTACTTC.

The chain employs TRBV30 and TRBJ2-2; D remains ambiguous. Germline V lookup: CDR1 GTSNPN, CDR2 SVGIG (reference sequence). This CDR3 is 16 amino acids long. With 3 bases removed from V and 1 base from J, the gap between germline ends came to 15 bases. CDR3 sequence reads: CAWSALRNVNTGELFF. The CDR3 region has the DNA TGTGCCTGGAGCGCTCTAAGGAATGTGAACACCGGGGAGCTGTTTTTT.